The 6 T cell receptor beta chains in this list originate from one sample, sequenced in a study of T-cell memory formation after mild COVID-19. TCRdb processed the 5' RACE reads anew with MiXCR; each CDR3 protein has one entry. The sample includes hundreds of thousands of distinct CDR3 sequences, around a sixth of them seen just once. What was sequenced was PBMCs or a T cell subset sorted from them (not recorded which). The receptors come from a man in his late teens or twenties who had mild COVID-19 (a few samples of this study predate the infection). Cell type and time point are not known.

On this clonotype: Mismatch with germline at one junction end may stem from a read error. J is TRBJ2-5 and V is TRBV11-2; 12 bases are a match to TRBD2. CDR1 and CDR2 from the germline V gene are SGHAT and FQNNGV. CDR3 length equals 17 residues. The CDR3 region is CASSPWTSGVPQGTQYF. CDR3 in DNA: TGTGCCAGCAGCCCCTGGACTAGCGGGGTTCCCCAAGGGACCCAGTACTTC.

This clonotype showed up many times. This sequence joins TRBV12-3 or TRBV12-4 and TRBJ2-7; D unclear. Trimming stripped 6 bases from V and 0 bases from J, with 12 bases between. The length of the CDR3 is 14 residues. The CDR3 reads CASSIQVSSYEQYF. The CDR3 coding sequence is TGTGCCAGCAGCATCCAAGTCAGCTCCTACGAGCAGTACTTC.

This clonotype was recorded a few times. The rearrangement links TRBV20-1 to TRBJ2-2; D gene ambiguous. V was shortened by 2 bases and J by 2 bases, with 3 bases between the two germline ends. Germline V gives CDR1 DFQATT, CDR2 SNEGSKA (reference sequence). CDR3 length: 12 amino acids. The CDR3 here is CSARPNTGELFF. The CDR3 region has the DNA TGCAGTGCTAGACCCAACACCGGGGAGCTGTTTTTT.

This clonotype was observed a few times. This rearrangement joins TRBV29-1 to TRBJ2-7; D unresolved. This CDR3 is built from 12 residues. From germline, CDR1 is SQVTM and CDR2 ANQGSEA. V was shortened by 4 bases and J by 0 bases, with 7 bases between the two germline ends. The CDR3, as DNA: TGCAGCGTTGTTTGGTCCTCCTACGAGCAGTACTTC. Its translation is CSVVWSSYEQYF.

This clonotype was detected many times. The chain uses TRBV20-1 and TRBJ2-3; 11 bases are shared with TRBD2. The CDR3 consists of 15 residues. In germline, CDR1 is DFQATT, CDR2 SNEGSKA (reference sequence). Losses at the gene ends were 6 bases for V and 3 bases for J; bases not matched to a gene: 8. The CDR3 bases are TGCAGTGCGTCCACTAGCGGGAGAGCTACAGATACGCAGTATTTT. Its protein product is CSASTSGRATDTQYF.

A few counts support this clonotype. This rearrangement joins TRBV4-3 to TRBJ2-1; TRBD2 aligns across 7 bases. V shed 0 bases, J shed 12 bases, and the junction held 8 bases outside the gene matches. Germline V CDR1 and CDR2: LGHNA, YSLEER. This CDR3 has 14 amino acids. CDR3 sequence reads: CASSQEVAGDRQFF. The CDR3 nucleotides read TGCGCCAGCAGCCAAGAAGTGGCGGGGGATCGGCAGTTCTTC.